Shown below are 23 T cell receptor beta chains from a single sample sequenced in a study of CD8 T cells in Susac syndrome. RNA, at about 0.45 to 1 ug, was reverse transcribed with random hexamers. TCRdb recomputed calls from the immunoSEQ multiplex PCR reads with MiXCR, one row per CDR3 protein. The sample has some 120,000 distinct CDR3 sequences, roughly 95% seen once. The sample was CD4+ T cells from PBMCs. Every receptor here comes from a human donor in good health.

DNA for the CDR3: TGCAGTGGGGCTCCGGGCGGGAGCACAGATACGCAGTATTTT. Protein sequence: CSGAPGGSTDTQYF. V is TRBV20-1 and J is TRBJ2-3, with a weak D call TRBD2 (5 bases). The CDR3 has 14 residues. V lost 7 bases and J 0 bases, leaving 14 bases between the germline ends. CDR1 and CDR2 (germline): DFQATT, SNEGSKA (reference sequence).

The chain uses TRBV29-1 and TRBJ1-4; 8 bases map to TRBD1. CDR3 length: 14 amino acids. The trim removed 3 bases at V and 7 bases at J, leaving 7 bases unmatched. Germline assignment: CDR1 SQVTM and CDR2 ANQGSEA. CDR3 DNA: TGCAGCGTTGAGAAATCAGGACAGGGTGAAAAACTGTTTTTT. Residues: CSVEKSGQGEKLFF.

This chain links TRBV6-2 or TRBV6-3 with TRBJ2-1; possible D gene TRBD1, 6 bases. V lost 7 bases to trimming and J lost 8 bases, with 12 bases between them. CDR1 and CDR2 from the germline V gene are MNHEY and SVGEGT. The CDR3 length is 12 residues. In DNA form, the CDR3 reads TGTGCCAGCACCTACAGGGAACATGAGCAGTTCTTC. Encoded protein: CASTYREHEQFF.

This rearrangement joins TRBV15 to TRBJ2-2; D is unresolved. The V end lost 7 bases, the J end lost 3 bases, and 6 bases lay between the germline ends. Looked up from germline, CDR1 is LNHNV and CDR2 is YYDKDF (reference sequence). CDR3 size: 12 residues. The CDR3 bases are TGTGCCACCAACTCCCACACCGGGGAGCTGTTTTTT. Protein product: CATNSHTGELFF.

This clonotype was recorded only once. CDR3 loop: CISRDSYNEQFF. For the CDR3, the DNA is TGCATCTCCCGGGACAGCTACAATGAGCAGTTCTTC. The chain has TRBV29-1 and TRBJ2-1, with 7 bases fitting TRBD1. In germline, CDR1 is SQVTM, CDR2 ANQGSEA. The CDR3 length is 12 residues.

The rearrangement joins TRBV6-5 to TRBJ1-1; D ambiguous. V was shortened by 4 bases and J by 6 bases, with 9 bases between the two germline ends. CDR3 length: 12 amino acids. CDR1 and CDR2 from the germline V gene are MNHEY and SVGAGI. The CDR3 reads CASSSGIAEAFF. In nucleotides, the CDR3 is TGTGCCAGCAGTTCTGGTATCGCTGAAGCTTTCTTT.

The chain couples TRBV5-1 to TRBJ2-7, with TRBD1 matching 8 bases. Germline CDR1 is SGHRS and CDR2 is YFSETQ. The trim removed 4 bases at V and 3 bases at J, leaving 6 bases unmatched. The CDR3 is 14 amino acids. CDR3 DNA: TGCGCCAGCAGCCGCGGGACAGGCGTCTACGAGCAGTACTTC. Its protein is CASSRGTGVYEQYF.

The gene calls are TRBV12-3 or TRBV12-4 and TRBJ1-5; 9 bases match TRBD1. CDR3 size: 14 residues. The V segment lost 5 bases and the J segment 4 bases; nucleotides outside the gene matches: 3. In DNA, the CDR3 is TGTGCCAGCAGTCGGGGACAGGGTAATCAGCCCCAGCATTTT. Translated, it gives CASSRGQGNQPQHF.

This clonotype was seen only once. This chain uses TRBV15 with TRBJ2-1, with 9 bases identical to TRBD2. Germline assignment: CDR1 LNHNV and CDR2 YYDKDF (reference sequence). Unmatched junction bases numbered 18, after V lost 2 bases and J lost 7 bases. CDR3 size: 19 residues. The CDR3 protein is CATSRPPGGGSGRLNEQFF. In DNA form, the CDR3 reads TGTGCCACCAGCAGACCCCCCGGTGGTGGTAGCGGGAGATTAAATGAGCAGTTCTTC.

V gene TRBV12-3 or TRBV12-4 combines with J gene TRBJ2-7; D remains unclear. The CDR3 contains 13 residues. V was trimmed by 3 bases and J by 7 bases, leaving 13 bases between them. The CDR3 here is CASSLSQPREQYF. CDR3 nucleotide sequence: TGTGCCAGCAGTTTGTCGCAGCCTCGGGAGCAGTACTTC.

The chain couples TRBV2 to TRBJ1-2; TRBD1 agrees at 8 bases. CDR1 SNHLY and CDR2 FYNNEI come from the germline V gene. The CDR3 consists of 12 residues. V was clipped by 5 bases and J by 6 bases; unmatched bases: 2. CDR3 loop: CASSKDRDGYTF. In DNA, the CDR3 is TGTGCCAGCAGTAAGGACAGGGATGGCTACACCTTC.

The chain links TRBV7-9 to TRBJ2-7, with 8 bases aligning to TRBD1. CDR1 and CDR2 (germline): SEHNR, FQNEAQ (reference sequence). With 5 bases clipped from V and 3 bases from J, the junction kept 9 bases outside the gene matches. The CDR3 length is 15 residues. The CDR3 protein is CASSPYPGGSYEQYF. The CDR3 coding sequence is TGTGCCAGCAGCCCCTATCCAGGGGGCAGCTACGAGCAGTACTTC.

This chain links TRBV5-1 with TRBJ2-5; D unclear. V lost 1 base, J lost 3 bases, and 7 bases lay in between. Germline V lookup: CDR1 SGHRS, CDR2 YFSETQ. The CDR3 spans 13 residues. In DNA form, the CDR3 reads TGCGCCAGCAGCTTGTTGGTAGAAGAGACCCAGTACTTC. It encodes CASSLLVEETQYF.

This rearrangement joins TRBV6-1 to TRBJ2-1; possibly TRBD1 for D (6 bases). Germline lookup yields CDR1 MNHNS and CDR2 SASEGT. V lost 4 bases and J 2 bases, leaving 18 bases between the germline ends. CDR3 size: 17 residues. The CDR3 DNA reads TGTGCCAGCAGTGGGCCGGGTTGGGGGCTCCCCTACAATGAGCAGTTCTTC. It codes for CASSGPGWGLPYNEQFF.

In its sample, this clonotype was seen once. CDR3 sequence reads: CSVSQGTEKLFF. The CDR3 DNA follows: TGCAGCGTTTCACAGGGGACTGAAAAACTGTTTTTT. This sequence joins TRBV29-1 and TRBJ1-4; TRBD1 agrees at 7 bases. J was trimmed by 7 bases and V by 5 bases; bases with no gene match: 4. This CDR3 contains 12 residues. Per the germline V gene, CDR1 is SQVTM and CDR2 is ANQGSEA.

The chain recombines TRBV5-8 with TRBJ1-1; possible D gene TRBD1, 6 bases. CDR3 length: 14 amino acids. Per the germline V gene, CDR1 is SGHTS and CDR2 is YDEGEE. V shed 2 bases and J shed 1 base, with 9 bases lying between them. The CDR3, as DNA: TGTGCCAGCAGCTTTTACAGGGCGAACACTGAAGCTTTCTTT. Translating gives CASSFYRANTEAFF.

This clonotype is a singleton in its sample. The CDR3 coding sequence is TGTGCCAGCAGTAGGACTAGCGGGAGTCTCGGTTTTTACGAGCAGTACTTC. Translation gives CASSRTSGSLGFYEQYF. The gene calls are TRBV12-3 or TRBV12-4 and TRBJ2-7, with TRBD2 matching over 13 bases. This CDR3 region has 17 residues. V was pared by 5 bases and J by 4 bases, with 11 bases of the junction left unmatched.

The genes are TRBV24-1 and TRBJ2-1; TRBD1 matches 8 bases. V lost 4 bases and J lost 8; bases outside the gene matches: 9. The CDR3 is made up of 15 amino acids. Looked up from germline, CDR1 is KGHDR and CDR2 is SFDVKD. CDR3 protein: CATSDPGGAGHEQFF. For the CDR3, the DNA is TGTGCCACCAGTGACCCAGGGGGCGCCGGGCATGAGCAGTTCTTC.

The chain uses TRBV3-1 and TRBJ1-2; possibly TRBD1 for D (5 bases). The germline gives CDR1 LGHDT, CDR2 YNNKEL (reference sequence). This CDR3 is built from 14 residues. Trimming removed 4 bases at V and 2 bases at J, with 11 bases between. The CDR3 coding sequence is TGTGCCAGCAGCCGTGGGACCGCGAACTATGGCTACACCTTC. Translated, it gives CASSRGTANYGYTF.

The rearrangement uses TRBV19 and TRBJ2-7, with 8 bases aligning to TRBD1. Germline CDR1 is LNHDA and CDR2 is SQIVND (reference sequence). V was clipped by 2 bases and J by 4 bases; unmatched bases: 10. CDR3 length: 16 residues. CDR3 protein: CASSIPRDRITYEQYF. In DNA, the CDR3 is TGTGCCAGTAGTATACCTCGGGACAGGATTACTTACGAGCAGTACTTC.

The chain couples TRBV2 to TRBJ2-2; D is undetermined. The CDR3 spans 15 residues. V lost 4 bases and J lost 1, with 10 bases in between. Germline CDR1 and CDR2: SNHLY and FYNNEI. CDR3 bases: TGTGCCAGCAGTGGAAGGACCTTGAACACCGGGGAGCTGTTTTTT. Protein: CASSGRTLNTGELFF.

V is TRBV7-9 and J is TRBJ2-5, with D unclear. Germline CDR1 reads SEHNR; CDR2 reads FQNEAQ (reference sequence). Trimming cost V 2 bases and J 5 bases, with 6 bases left between them. The CDR3 spans 12 residues. CDR3 region: CASSLPSETQYF. DNA for the CDR3: TGTGCCAGCAGCTTACCTTCCGAGACCCAGTACTTC.

CDR3: CASSKQGVQPQHF. CDR3 nucleotides: TGTGCCAGCAGTAAACAGGGGGTTCAGCCCCAGCATTTT. The chain couples TRBV2 to TRBJ1-5, with 8 bases identical to TRBD1. Germline CDR1 SNHLY, CDR2 FYNNEI. The CDR3 is 13 amino acids. V lost 5 bases and J lost 6; bases outside the gene matches: 3. The full variable domain, its missing parts supplied by reference TRBV2 and TRBJ1-5, is EPEVTQTPSHQVTQMGQEVILRCVPISNHLYFYWYRQILGQKVEFLVSFYNNEISEKSEIFDDQFSVERPDGSNFTLKIRSTKLEDSAMYFCASSKQGVQPQHFGDGTRLSIL.